This is a list of T cell receptor beta chains from one sample in a study of T cell repertoires in cytomegalovirus infection. MiXCR, applied by TCRdb to the reads, yields one record per CDR3 protein. The sample holds around 440,000 distinct CDR3 sequences; around 11% are singletons and the top ten take roughly a tenth. Sequenced: PBMCs. The receptors originated from a human donor in good health (CMV status not recorded). Some clones in this sample may be carry-over from other donors' samples. Each CDR3 is given with its conserved first and last residue. A D gene is named only where the DNA matches it firmly. Part of the rows lack a size; the others show once, few, many or a class for expanded clones.

j_gene: TRBJ2-7
d_gene: -
v_gene: TRBV6-1
abundance: few
CDR3aa: CASRQTLYEQYF
CDR3nt: TGTGCCAGCAGACAGACTCTCTACGAGCAGTACTTC

j_gene: TRBJ2-2
d_gene: -
v_gene: TRBV19
abundance: few
CDR3aa: CASSIRALDRVTGELFF
CDR3nt: TGTGCCAGTAGTATACGAGCCTTGGACCGCGTCACCGGGGAGCTGTTTTTT

j_gene: TRBJ2-7
d_gene: TRBD2
v_gene: TRBV7-8
abundance: medium-sized
CDR3aa: CASSLLAGTLSYEQYF
CDR3nt: TGTGCCAGCAGCTTACTAGCGGGAACCCTCTCCTACGAGCAGTACTTC

j_gene: TRBJ2-7
d_gene: TRBD2
v_gene: TRBV6-8
abundance: -
CDR3aa: CASSSRTSGTYEQYF
CDR3nt: TGTGCCAGCAGTTCCAGGACTAGCGGAACCTACGAGCAGTACTTC

j_gene: TRBJ2-6
d_gene: -
v_gene: TRBV3-1
abundance: -
CDR3aa: CASSQRRDSGANVLTF
CDR3nt: TGTGCCAGCAGCCAACGACGGGACTCTGGGGCCAACGTCCTGACTTTC

j_gene: TRBJ2-1
d_gene: -
v_gene: TRBV15
abundance: once
CDR3aa: CATSSVPGIRYNEQFF
CDR3nt: TGTGCCACCAGCTCTGTTCCAGGGATTAGGTACAATGAGCAGTTCTTC

j_gene: TRBJ2-7
d_gene: -
v_gene: TRBV20-1
abundance: -
CDR3aa: CSARDPLQRVTTYEQYF
CDR3nt: TGCAGTGCTAGAGACCCTCTACAGCGGGTTACCACCTACGAGCAGTACTTC

j_gene: TRBJ1-4
d_gene: -
v_gene: TRBV28
abundance: many
CDR3aa: CASSSQGSSTNEKLFF
CDR3nt: TGTGCCAGCAGTTCCCAGGGATCTTCAACTAATGAAAAACTGTTTTTT

j_gene: TRBJ1-6
d_gene: -
v_gene: TRBV5-4
abundance: few
CDR3aa: CASRSQWGTDHF
CDR3nt: TGTGCCAGCAGGTCCCAGTGGGGGACGGACCACTTT

j_gene: TRBJ1-6
d_gene: -
v_gene: TRBV14
abundance: few
CDR3aa: CASSQDPAGSSYNSPLHF
CDR3nt: TGTGCCAGCAGCCAAGATCCCGCGGGGAGCTCCTATAATTCACCCCTCCACTTT

j_gene: TRBJ2-3
d_gene: TRBD2
v_gene: TRBV27
abundance: -
CDR3aa: CASSSVAGGQDTQYF
CDR3nt: TGTGCCAGCAGTTCCGTAGCGGGGGGGCAAGATACGCAGTATTTT

j_gene: TRBJ1-1
d_gene: -
v_gene: TRBV9
abundance: few
CDR3aa: CASSVRGGLAFF
CDR3nt: TGTGCCAGCAGCGTACGAGGGGGGCTTGCTTTCTTT

j_gene: TRBJ1-1
d_gene: -
v_gene: TRBV3-1
abundance: -
CDR3aa: CASSQGQIEAFF
CDR3nt: TGTGCCAGCAGCCAAGGACAGATTGAAGCTTTCTTT

j_gene: TRBJ2-1
d_gene: -
v_gene: TRBV3-1
abundance: few
CDR3aa: CASSPTGRGGQFF
CDR3nt: TGTGCCAGCAGCCCGACGGGACGGGGTGGGCAGTTCTTC

j_gene: TRBJ2-7
d_gene: -
v_gene: TRBV28
abundance: -
CDR3aa: CASSLPRGEQYF
CDR3nt: TGTGCCAGCAGTTTACCCAGGGGCGAGCAGTACTTC

j_gene: TRBJ2-5
d_gene: -
v_gene: TRBV5-1
abundance: few
CDR3aa: CASSTARGETQYF
CDR3nt: TGCGCCAGCAGCACCGCCAGGGGAGAGACCCAGTACTTC

j_gene: TRBJ1-2
d_gene: -
v_gene: TRBV28
abundance: many
CDR3aa: CASSLAGAAGGGYTF
CDR3nt: TGTGCCAGCAGTTTAGCGGGGGCTGCCGGTGGCGGCTACACCTTC

j_gene: TRBJ2-2
d_gene: TRBD2
v_gene: TRBV5-5
abundance: -
CDR3aa: CASSLIAGGTGELFF
CDR3nt: TGTGCCAGCAGCTTGATAGCGGGAGGAACCGGGGAGCTGTTTTTT

j_gene: TRBJ2-1
d_gene: -
v_gene: TRBV11-1
abundance: many
CDR3aa: CASSLRLVADNEQFF
CDR3nt: TGTGCCAGCAGCTTAAGACTAGTGGCCGACAATGAGCAGTTCTTC

j_gene: TRBJ2-1
d_gene: -
v_gene: TRBV9
abundance: -
CDR3aa: CASSVADGEQFF
CDR3nt: TGTGCCAGCAGCGTAGCAGACGGGGAGCAGTTCTTC

j_gene: TRBJ1-1
d_gene: -
v_gene: TRBV10-3
abundance: few
CDR3aa: CAISYGGDTEAFF
CDR3nt: TGTGCCATCAGCTATGGGGGGGACACTGAAGCTTTCTTT

j_gene: TRBJ1-1
d_gene: TRBD1
v_gene: TRBV19
abundance: few
CDR3aa: CASSPLQGGTVTEAFF
CDR3nt: TGTGCCAGTAGTCCATTACAGGGGGGCACGGTCACTGAAGCTTTCTTT

j_gene: TRBJ2-2
d_gene: -
v_gene: TRBV6-2/TRBV6-3
abundance: many
CDR3aa: CASSYSSLKRARAGELFF
CDR3nt: TGTGCCAGCAGTTACTCGAGTTTGAAAAGGGCGCGAGCCGGGGAGCTGTTTTTT

j_gene: TRBJ2-3
d_gene: TRBD2
v_gene: TRBV10-3
abundance: few
CDR3aa: CAISRAGGADSDTQYF
CDR3nt: TGTGCCATCAGTCGGGCCGGGGGGGCCGACTCAGATACGCAGTATTTT

j_gene: TRBJ1-1
d_gene: -
v_gene: TRBV6-6
abundance: few
CDR3aa: CASSPLKGGTEAFF
CDR3nt: TGTGCCAGCAGCCCCCTGAAGGGTGGTACTGAAGCTTTCTTT